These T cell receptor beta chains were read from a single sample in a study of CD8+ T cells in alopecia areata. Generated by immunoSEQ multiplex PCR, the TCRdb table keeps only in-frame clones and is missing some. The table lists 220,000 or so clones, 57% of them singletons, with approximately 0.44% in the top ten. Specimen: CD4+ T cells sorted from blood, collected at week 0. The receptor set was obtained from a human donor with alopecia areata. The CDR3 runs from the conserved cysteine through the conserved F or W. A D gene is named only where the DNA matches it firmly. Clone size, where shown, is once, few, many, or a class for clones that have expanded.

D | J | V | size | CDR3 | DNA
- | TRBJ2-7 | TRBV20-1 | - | CSARFGYEQYF | TGCAGTGCTAGATTCGGCTACGAGCAGTACTTC
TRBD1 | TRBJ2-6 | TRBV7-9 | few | CASSYRAGGTGANVLTF | TGTGCCAGCAGCTATAGGGCAGGGGGCACCGGGGCCAACGTCCTGACTTTC
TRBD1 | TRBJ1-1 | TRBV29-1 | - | CSAVTGMNTEAFF | TGCAGCGCCGTGACAGGGATGAACACTGAAGCTTTCTTT
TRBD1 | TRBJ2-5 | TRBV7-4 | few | CASSQRGQEETQYF | TGTGCCAGCAGCCAGAGGGGACAGGAAGAGACCCAGTACTTC
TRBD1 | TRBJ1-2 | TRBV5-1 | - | CASSLGGLTRQRQGRGYTF | TGCGCCAGCAGCTTGGGCGGGCTGACAAGACAAAGACAGGGACGAGGCTACACCTTC
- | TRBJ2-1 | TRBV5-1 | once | CASSRDRYNEQFF | TGCGCCAGCAGCCGAGACAGATACAATGAGCAGTTCTTC
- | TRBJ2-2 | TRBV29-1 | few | CSGLTENTGELFF | TGCAGCGGCCTGACAGAAAACACCGGGGAGCTGTTTTTT
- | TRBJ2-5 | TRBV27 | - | CASSLSSAGRETQYF | TGTGCCAGCAGTTTATCGAGCGCAGGGCGAGAGACCCAGTACTTC
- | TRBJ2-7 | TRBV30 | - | CAWRSWTGTDYEQYF | TGTGCCTGGCGTTCTTGGACCGGGACGGACTACGAGCAGTACTTC
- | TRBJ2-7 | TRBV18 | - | CASSPTSGSYEQYF | TGTGCCAGCTCACCAACTAGTGGTTCCTACGAGCAGTACTTC
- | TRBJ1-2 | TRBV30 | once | CAWSKASLNYGYTF | TGTGCCTGGAGTAAGGCCAGTCTTAACTATGGCTACACCTTC
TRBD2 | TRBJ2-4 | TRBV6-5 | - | CASTLTIAGGTIQYF | TGTGCCAGCACCCTAACGATAGCGGGGGGAACCATTCAGTACTTC
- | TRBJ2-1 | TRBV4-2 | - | CASSQLLVLNYNEQFF | TGTGCCAGCAGCCAGCTACTAGTACTAAATTACAATGAGCAGTTCTTC
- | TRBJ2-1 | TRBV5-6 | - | CASSIRLWDEQFF | TGTGCCAGCAGCATCCGGCTCTGGGATGAGCAGTTCTTC
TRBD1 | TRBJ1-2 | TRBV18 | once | CASSETGDYGYTF | TGTGCCAGCTCAGAGACAGGGGACTATGGCTACACCTTC
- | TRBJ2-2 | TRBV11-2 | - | CASINLGDTGELFF | TGTGCCAGCATCAATCTCGGGGACACCGGGGAGCTGTTTTTT
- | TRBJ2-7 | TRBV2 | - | CASSVLYEQYF | TGTGCCAGCAGTGTCCTGTACGAGCAGTACTTC
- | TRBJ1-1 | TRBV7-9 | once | CASSSAAGADTEAFF | TGTGCCAGCAGCTCCGCTGCAGGGGCAGACACTGAAGCTTTCTTT
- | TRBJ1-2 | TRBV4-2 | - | CASSQDIGEGYTF | TGTGCCAGCAGCCAAGATATAGGGGAAGGCTACACCTTC
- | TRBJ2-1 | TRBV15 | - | CATSRDRAMNEQFF | TGTGCCACCAGCAGAGATAGGGCTATGAATGAGCAGTTCTTC
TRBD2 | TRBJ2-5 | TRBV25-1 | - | CASSPASGRTETQYF | TGTGCCAGCAGTCCCGCTAGCGGGAGAACGGAGACCCAGTACTTC
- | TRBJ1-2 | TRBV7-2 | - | CASSLGSGSGNYGYTF | TGTGCCAGCAGCTTAGGATCGGGGTCGGGGAACTATGGCTACACCTTC
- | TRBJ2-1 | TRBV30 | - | CAWIAGVSEQFF | TGTGCCTGGATTGCAGGGGTGAGTGAGCAGTTCTTC
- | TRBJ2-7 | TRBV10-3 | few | CAISDLIRGASYEQYF | TGTGCCATCAGTGACCTGATACGGGGGGCCTCCTACGAGCAGTACTTC
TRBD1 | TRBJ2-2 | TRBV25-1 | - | CASKTGGGGELFF | TGTGCCAGCAAGACAGGGGGCGGCGGGGAGCTGTTTTTT
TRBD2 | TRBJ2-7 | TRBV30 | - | CAWSVKQAGGRSYEQYF | TGTGCCTGGAGTGTAAAACAAGCGGGGGGGCGCTCCTACGAGCAGTACTTC
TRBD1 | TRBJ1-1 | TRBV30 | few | CAWSGGTGNTEAFF | TGTGCCTGGAGTGGAGGGACAGGGAACACTGAAGCTTTCTTT
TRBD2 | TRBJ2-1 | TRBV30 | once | CAWRGLAGASYNEQFF | TGTGCCTGGAGGGGACTAGCGGGAGCATCCTACAATGAGCAGTTCTTC
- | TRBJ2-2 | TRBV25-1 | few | CASSEISSNTGELFF | TGTGCCAGCAGTGAGATTAGCAGTAACACCGGGGAGCTGTTTTTT
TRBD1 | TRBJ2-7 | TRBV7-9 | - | CASSSPGQGRVEQYF | TGTGCCAGCAGCTCCCCGGGACAGGGCCGGGTCGAGCAGTACTTC
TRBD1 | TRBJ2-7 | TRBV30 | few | CAWSVDRAYEQYF | TGTGCCTGGAGTGTTGACAGGGCCTACGAGCAGTACTTC
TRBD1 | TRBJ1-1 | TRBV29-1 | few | CSVEVTQGGTEAFF | TGCAGCGTTGAAGTGACCCAGGGGGGCACTGAAGCTTTCTTT
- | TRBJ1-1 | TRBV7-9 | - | CASSASRVRYTEAFF | TGTGCCAGCAGCGCCTCCAGGGTAAGGTACACTGAAGCTTTCTTT
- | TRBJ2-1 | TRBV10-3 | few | CAIRTGPNNEQFF | TGTGCCATCAGAACGGGACCAAACAATGAGCAGTTCTTC
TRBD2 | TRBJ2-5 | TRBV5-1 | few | CASSLPRLADQETQYF | TGCGCCAGCAGCTTGCCCAGACTAGCGGACCAAGAGACCCAGTACTTC
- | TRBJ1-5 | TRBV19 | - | CASTRAGIHSNQPQHF | TGTGCCAGTACCAGGGCGGGCATCCATAGCAATCAGCCCCAGCATTTT
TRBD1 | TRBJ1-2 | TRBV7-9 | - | CASSTGQGADYGYTF | TGTGCCAGCAGCACCGGACAGGGGGCAGACTATGGCTACACCTTC
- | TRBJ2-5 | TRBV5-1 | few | CASSLARKETQYF | TGCGCCAGCAGCTTGGCCAGGAAAGAGACCCAGTACTTC
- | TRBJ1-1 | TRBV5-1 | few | CASSLDRGNTEAFF | TGCGCCAGCAGCTTGGACAGAGGAAACACTGAAGCTTTCTTT
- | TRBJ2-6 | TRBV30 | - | CAWSVLRQSRSGANVLTF | TGTGCCTGGAGTGTACTCCGGCAATCGCGATCTGGGGCCAACGTCCTGACTTTC
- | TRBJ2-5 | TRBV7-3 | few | CASSLTPGPQETQYF | TGTGCCAGCAGTCTAACGCCGGGGCCGCAAGAGACCCAGTACTTC
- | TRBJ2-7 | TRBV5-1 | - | CASSENIAQSYEQYF | TGCGCCAGCAGCGAGAACATCGCTCAATCCTACGAGCAGTACTTC
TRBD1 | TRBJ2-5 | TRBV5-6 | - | CASSSRQGPLTQYF | TGTGCCAGCAGCTCCAGACAGGGTCCCCTTACCCAGTACTTC
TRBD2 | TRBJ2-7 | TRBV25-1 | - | CASSEWEGYEQYF | TGTGCCAGCAGTGAATGGGAGGGATACGAGCAGTACTTC